Listed here are 5 T cell receptor beta chains from one sample, sequenced in a study of blood T cell repertoires in COVID-19 (dated by TCRdb to 2020 to 2022). The library was generated by the immunoSEQ multiplex PCR assay. The immuneACCESS repertoire file appears here via TCRdb, limited to in-frame rearrangements. These files lack a portion of the clones; in checked studies, under half of the deficit traces to unresolved V genes, and the cause of the others is not known. This sample lists tens of thousands of clones; around 80% were detected once. The ten largest account for approximately 12% of the sample. Sequenced material: peripheral blood. These receptors were collected from a man aged 80 or over with acute or convalescent COVID-19.

The chain carries TRBV18 and TRBJ1-4; D not resolved. Deletions cut 4 bases from V and 7 bases from J, with 10 bases between. Germline V gene lookup returns CDR1 KGHSH and CDR2 LQKENI. The CDR3 has 13 amino acids. The CDR3 sequence: CASSRERVEKLFF. CDR3 in DNA: TGTGCCAGCTCACGAGAGAGGGTTGAAAAACTGTTTTTT.

The V and J genes are TRBV6-2 or TRBV6-3 and TRBJ2-2; TRBD1 might be the D (5 bases). This CDR3 has 13 amino acids. Between the trimmed V and J ends, which lost 4 bases and 6 bases, there was a span of 9 bases. In germline, CDR1 is MNHEY, CDR2 SVGEGT. The CDR3 loop is CASSFQGAGELFF. CDR3 in DNA: TGTGCCAGCAGTTTCCAGGGCGCCGGGGAGCTGTTTTTT.

The J gene is TRBJ2-2, the V gene TRBV7-9, with a tentative D call TRBD2 (5 bases). Deletions cut 7 bases from V and 3 bases from J, with 12 bases between. The CDR3 extends over 14 amino acids. Germline V gives CDR1 SEHNR, CDR2 FQNEAQ (reference sequence). The CDR3 DNA reads TGTGCCAGCAAGGCAGGACTTTACACCGGGGAGCTGTTTTTT. This encodes CASKAGLYTGELFF.

The rearrangement links TRBV5-1 to TRBJ1-4, with 7 bases lining up with TRBD1. The CDR3 is 19 amino acids. Germline assignment: CDR1 SGHRS and CDR2 YFSETQ. V was clipped by 5 bases and J by 0 bases; unmatched bases: 16. The CDR3 region is CASSHKWPGGPPTNEKLFF. The CDR3 nucleotides read TGCGCCAGCAGTCATAAGTGGCCAGGGGGTCCCCCAACTAATGAAAAACTGTTTTTT.

The chain combines TRBV19 with TRBJ1-1, with 9 positions matching TRBD1. This CDR3 spans 13 amino acids. V gave up 9 bases and J gave up 11 bases; unmatched junction bases: 13. Germline V gene sequence: CDR1 LNHDA, CDR2 SQIVND (reference sequence). The CDR3 region is CASIPTGGYVAFF. In nucleotides, the CDR3 is TGTGCCAGCATCCCTACAGGGGGCTACGTGGCTTTCTTT.